This TCR beta chain derives from a study of blood T cell repertoires in COVID-19. Repertoires were generated with immunoSEQ multiplex PCR, while TCRdb's copy carries only in-frame clones and drops some. The profile shows 150,000 to 200,000 clones, approximately 86% of them singletons. V lost 6 bases and J lost 4, with 9 bases in between. The CDR3 is made up of 12 amino acids. Germline CDR1 reads LGHNT; CDR2 reads FRNRAP. This clone was seen once. The V gene is TRBV12-5, the J gene TRBJ2-5; D ambiguous. This TCR was recovered from a man in his fifties or sixties with active or convalescent COVID-19. Specimen: peripheral blood. Here the CDR3 reads CASGTTIETQYF. The CDR3 DNA is TGTGCTAGTGGAACAACAATAGAGACCCAGTACTTC.